One sample yielded the 13 T cell receptor beta chains listed below, sequenced in a study of blood T cell repertoires in COVID-19. Measured with immunoSEQ multiplex PCR; TCRdb has only the in-frame clones, and not every one. The table has 300,000 to 400,000 clones, around 86% seen once. Sequencing input: PBMCs or T cells enriched from blood (not recorded which). The receptors shown here come from a man aged 55 to 70 who had recovered from COVID-19.

The gene calls are TRBV27 and TRBJ2-1, with 8 bases aligning to TRBD1. The CDR3 is 15 residues long. In germline, CDR1 is MNHEY, CDR2 SMNVEV (reference sequence). Losses at the gene ends were 4 bases for V and 2 bases for J; bases not matched to a gene: 4. The CDR3 loop is CASSSTGAAYNEQFF. The CDR3 nucleotides are TGTGCCAGCAGTTCGACAGGGGCTGCCTACAATGAGCAGTTCTTC.

The chain recombines TRBV6-5 with TRBJ1-5; D may be TRBD1 (6 bases). This CDR3 is built from 13 residues. Per germline, CDR1 MNHEY and CDR2 SVGAGI. Trimming pared 7 bases from V and 4 bases from J, leaving 11 bases between. The CDR3 sequence: CASTGQTNQPQHF. The CDR3 DNA is TGTGCCAGCACAGGACAGACGAATCAGCCCCAGCATTTT.

This clone has just a few counts. Other DNA sequences in the sample encode the same CDR3. The V and J genes are TRBV24-1 and TRBJ1-1; TRBD1 matches 7 bases. The CDR3 contains 15 residues. Germline V gene data show CDR1 as KGHDR and CDR2 as SFDVKD. Unmatched junction bases numbered 4, after V lost 3 bases and J lost 1 base. Here the CDR3 reads CATSDPRQGNTEAFF. CDR3 coding DNA: TGTGCCACCAGTGATCCGAGACAGGGGAACACTGAAGCTTTCTTT.

The V gene is TRBV9, the J gene TRBJ2-3; 8 bases line up with TRBD2. Per germline, CDR1 SGDLS and CDR2 YYNGEE. The CDR3 covers 14 residues. J lost 2 bases, V lost 4 bases, and 3 bases had no gene match. This chain's CDR3 is CASSLAGYTDTQYF. The CDR3 DNA sequence: TGTGCCAGCAGCTTAGCGGGGTACACAGATACGCAGTATTTT.

CDR3 protein: CASSLLAGGASEAFF. The CDR3 bases are TGTGCCAGCAGCCTCTTAGCAGGGGGCGCTTCTGAAGCTTTCTTT. V gene TRBV7-8 combines with J gene TRBJ1-1, with 8 bases identical to TRBD1. V was clipped by 5 bases and J by 6 bases; unmatched bases: 11. CDR1 and CDR2 (germline): SGHVS, FQNEAQ. The CDR3 extends over 15 amino acids. Combining the CDR3 with reference TRBV7-8 and TRBJ1-1 gives the whole variable domain GAGVSQSPRYKVAKRGQDVALRCDPISGHVSLFWYQQALGQGPEFLTYFQNEAQLDKSGLPSDRFFAERPEGSVSTLKIQRTQQEDSAVYLCASSLLAGGASEAFFGQGTRLTVV.

The chain links TRBV19 to TRBJ1-5; D remains ambiguous. Trimming removed 1 base from V and 3 bases from J, with 7 bases in between. The V gene's germline CDR1 is LNHDA and CDR2 SQIVND (reference sequence). This CDR3 contains 14 residues. The CDR3 coding sequence is TGTGCCAGTAGTATAGGAGGGTTCAATCAGCCCCAGCATTTT. This translates into CASSIGGFNQPQHF.

The V call is TRBV18, the J call TRBJ1-2; 8 nucleotides match TRBD1. V lost 3 bases, J lost 7 bases, and 7 bases stayed unmatched. CDR3 length: 14 residues. Per germline, CDR1 KGHSH and CDR2 LQKENI. This CDR3 reads CASSPDRQGTGYTF. In nucleotides, the CDR3 is TGTGCCAGCTCACCCGACCGACAGGGGACTGGCTACACCTTC.

This chain uses TRBV6-5 with TRBJ1-2; D is ambiguous. The CDR3 loop spans 15 amino acids. Trimming shortened V by 0 bases and J by 2 bases, and 10 bases separated the two germline ends. From germline, CDR1 is MNHEY and CDR2 SVGAGI. The CDR3 region has the DNA TGTGCCAGCAGTTACTCGTTGCACAGCAACTATGGCTACACCTTC. It codes for CASSYSLHSNYGYTF.

The V call is TRBV9, the J call TRBJ2-7, with 13 nucleotides matching TRBD2. V lost 4 bases to trimming and J lost 6 bases; unmatched junction nucleotides: 13. The germline gives CDR1 SGDLS, CDR2 YYNGEE. There are 17 residues in the CDR3. This CDR3 reads CASSSGLAGSWALEQYF. CDR3 nucleotide sequence: TGTGCCAGCAGCTCGGGACTAGCGGGATCTTGGGCCCTCGAGCAGTACTTC.

The rearrangement uses TRBV19 and TRBJ2-7, with TRBD1 matching over 9 bases. With V trimmed by 5 bases and J by 2 bases, 7 bases remained unmatched. Germline V gene sequence: CDR1 LNHDA, CDR2 SQIVND (reference sequence). There are 15 residues in the CDR3. CDR3 in DNA: TGTGCCAGTAGTCCGCGGACAGGGGCTACCTACGAGCAGTACTTC. Residues: CASSPRTGATYEQYF.

This rearrangement joins TRBV7-6 to TRBJ2-5, with 7 bases identical to TRBD1. Unmatched junction bases numbered 3, after V lost 1 base and J lost 4 bases. This CDR3 spans 14 amino acids. Germline loops: CDR1 SGHVS, CDR2 FNYEAQ. The CDR3 protein is CASSLVAGGETQYF. The CDR3 DNA reads TGTGCCAGCAGCTTAGTGGCAGGGGGAGAGACCCAGTACTTC.

V is TRBV24-1 and J is TRBJ2-2; tentatively, D is TRBD2 (5 bases). CDR3 length equals 16 residues. V shed 6 bases and J shed 0 bases, with 13 bases lying between them. In germline, CDR1 is KGHDR, CDR2 SFDVKD. The chain's CDR3 is CATSLSGFANTGELFF. The CDR3, as DNA: TGTGCCACCAGTCTGTCGGGGTTCGCGAACACCGGGGAGCTGTTTTTT.

CDR3: CASSQESSTSGRYEQYF. CDR3 coding DNA: TGCGCCAGCAGCCAAGAATCTTCGACTAGCGGAAGGTACGAGCAGTACTTC. V usage is TRBV4-1 and J usage is TRBJ2-7, with TRBD2 matching over 9 bases. CDR3 length equals 17 residues. V lost 0 bases and J lost 4; bases outside the gene matches: 10. CDR1 is MGHRA, CDR2 YSYEKL, per germline.